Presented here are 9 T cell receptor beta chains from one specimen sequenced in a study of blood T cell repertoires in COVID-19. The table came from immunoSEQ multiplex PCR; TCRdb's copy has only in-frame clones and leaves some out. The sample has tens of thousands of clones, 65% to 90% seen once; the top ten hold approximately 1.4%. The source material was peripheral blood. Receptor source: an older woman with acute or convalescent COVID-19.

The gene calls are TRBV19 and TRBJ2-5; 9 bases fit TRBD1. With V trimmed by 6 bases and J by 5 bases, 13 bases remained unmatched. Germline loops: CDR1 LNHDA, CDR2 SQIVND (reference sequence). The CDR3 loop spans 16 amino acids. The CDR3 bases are TGTGCCAGTAGCAGTATAAAACAGGGGGCTTTGGAGACCCAGTACTTC. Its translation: CASSSIKQGALETQYF.

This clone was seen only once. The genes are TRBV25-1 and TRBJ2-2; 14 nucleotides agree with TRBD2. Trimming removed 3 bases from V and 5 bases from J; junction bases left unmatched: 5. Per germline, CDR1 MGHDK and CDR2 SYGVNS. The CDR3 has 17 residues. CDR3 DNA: TGTGCCAGCAGTGAGGCCGGGACTAGCGGGAGAACCGGGGAGCTGTTTTTT. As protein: CASSEAGTSGRTGELFF.

DNA of the CDR3: TGTGCCATCAGTGGATCCCTAGGAAGCGGGGCTACGGAGACCCAGTACTTC. Its protein product is CAISGSLGSGATETQYF. The chain carries TRBV10-3 and TRBJ2-5; TRBD2 matches at 7 bases. The V and J ends lost 4 bases and 5 bases, in that order; junction bases with no gene match: 16. The CDR3 covers 17 residues. CDR1 and CDR2 (germline): ENHRY, SYGVKD.

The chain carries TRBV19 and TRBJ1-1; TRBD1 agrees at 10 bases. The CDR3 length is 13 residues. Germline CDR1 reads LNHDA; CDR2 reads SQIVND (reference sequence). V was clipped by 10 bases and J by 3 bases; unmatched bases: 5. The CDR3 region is CATRQGAHTEAFF. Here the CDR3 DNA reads TGTGCCACTAGACAGGGGGCGCACACTGAAGCTTTCTTT.

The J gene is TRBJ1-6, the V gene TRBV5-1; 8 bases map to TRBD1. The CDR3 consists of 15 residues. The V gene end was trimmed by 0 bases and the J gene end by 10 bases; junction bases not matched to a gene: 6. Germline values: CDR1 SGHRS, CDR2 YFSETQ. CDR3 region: CASSLVDRGQSPLHF. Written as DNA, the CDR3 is TGCGCCAGCAGCTTGGTAGACAGGGGACAATCACCCCTCCACTTT.

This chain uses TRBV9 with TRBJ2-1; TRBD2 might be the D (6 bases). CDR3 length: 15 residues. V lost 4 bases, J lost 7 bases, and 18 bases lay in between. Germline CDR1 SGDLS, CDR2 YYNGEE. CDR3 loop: CASSPSGLSRNEQFF. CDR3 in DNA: TGTGCCAGCAGCCCCTCGGGACTCTCTAGGAATGAGCAGTTCTTC.

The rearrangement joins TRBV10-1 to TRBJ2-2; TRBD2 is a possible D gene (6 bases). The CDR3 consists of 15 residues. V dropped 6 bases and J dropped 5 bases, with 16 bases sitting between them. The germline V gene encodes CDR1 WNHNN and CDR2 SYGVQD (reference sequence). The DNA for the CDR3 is TGCGCCAGCAGGATACTAGCATCAGAAACCGGGGAGCTGTTTTTT. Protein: CASRILASETGELFF.

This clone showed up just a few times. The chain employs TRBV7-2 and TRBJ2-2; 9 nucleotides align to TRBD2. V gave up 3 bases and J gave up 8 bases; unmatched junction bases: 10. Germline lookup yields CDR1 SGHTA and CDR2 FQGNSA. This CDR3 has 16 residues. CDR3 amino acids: CASSFHLAGLSGELFF. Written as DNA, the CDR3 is TGTGCCAGCAGCTTTCACCTAGCGGGGCTTTCAGGGGAGCTGTTTTTT.

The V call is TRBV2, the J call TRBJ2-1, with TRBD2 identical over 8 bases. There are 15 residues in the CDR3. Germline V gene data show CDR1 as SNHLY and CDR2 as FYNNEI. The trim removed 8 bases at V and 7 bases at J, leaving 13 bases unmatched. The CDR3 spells CASGLQAGVYNEQFF. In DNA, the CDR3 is TGTGCCAGCGGCCTCCAAGCGGGAGTTTATAATGAGCAGTTCTTC.